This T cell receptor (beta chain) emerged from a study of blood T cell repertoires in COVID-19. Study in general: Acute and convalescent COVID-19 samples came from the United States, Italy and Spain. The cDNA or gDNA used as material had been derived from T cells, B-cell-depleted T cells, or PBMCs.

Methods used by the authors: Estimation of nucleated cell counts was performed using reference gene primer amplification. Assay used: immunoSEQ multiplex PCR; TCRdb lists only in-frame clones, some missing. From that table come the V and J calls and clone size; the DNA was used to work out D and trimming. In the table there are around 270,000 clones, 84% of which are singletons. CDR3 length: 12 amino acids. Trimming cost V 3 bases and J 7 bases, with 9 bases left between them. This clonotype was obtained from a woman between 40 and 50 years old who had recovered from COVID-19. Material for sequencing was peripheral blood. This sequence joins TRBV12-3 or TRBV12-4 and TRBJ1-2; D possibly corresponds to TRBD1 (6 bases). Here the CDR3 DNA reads TGTGCCAGCAGTTTGGGGGGGCGTGGCTACACCTTC. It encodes CASSLGGRGYTF.